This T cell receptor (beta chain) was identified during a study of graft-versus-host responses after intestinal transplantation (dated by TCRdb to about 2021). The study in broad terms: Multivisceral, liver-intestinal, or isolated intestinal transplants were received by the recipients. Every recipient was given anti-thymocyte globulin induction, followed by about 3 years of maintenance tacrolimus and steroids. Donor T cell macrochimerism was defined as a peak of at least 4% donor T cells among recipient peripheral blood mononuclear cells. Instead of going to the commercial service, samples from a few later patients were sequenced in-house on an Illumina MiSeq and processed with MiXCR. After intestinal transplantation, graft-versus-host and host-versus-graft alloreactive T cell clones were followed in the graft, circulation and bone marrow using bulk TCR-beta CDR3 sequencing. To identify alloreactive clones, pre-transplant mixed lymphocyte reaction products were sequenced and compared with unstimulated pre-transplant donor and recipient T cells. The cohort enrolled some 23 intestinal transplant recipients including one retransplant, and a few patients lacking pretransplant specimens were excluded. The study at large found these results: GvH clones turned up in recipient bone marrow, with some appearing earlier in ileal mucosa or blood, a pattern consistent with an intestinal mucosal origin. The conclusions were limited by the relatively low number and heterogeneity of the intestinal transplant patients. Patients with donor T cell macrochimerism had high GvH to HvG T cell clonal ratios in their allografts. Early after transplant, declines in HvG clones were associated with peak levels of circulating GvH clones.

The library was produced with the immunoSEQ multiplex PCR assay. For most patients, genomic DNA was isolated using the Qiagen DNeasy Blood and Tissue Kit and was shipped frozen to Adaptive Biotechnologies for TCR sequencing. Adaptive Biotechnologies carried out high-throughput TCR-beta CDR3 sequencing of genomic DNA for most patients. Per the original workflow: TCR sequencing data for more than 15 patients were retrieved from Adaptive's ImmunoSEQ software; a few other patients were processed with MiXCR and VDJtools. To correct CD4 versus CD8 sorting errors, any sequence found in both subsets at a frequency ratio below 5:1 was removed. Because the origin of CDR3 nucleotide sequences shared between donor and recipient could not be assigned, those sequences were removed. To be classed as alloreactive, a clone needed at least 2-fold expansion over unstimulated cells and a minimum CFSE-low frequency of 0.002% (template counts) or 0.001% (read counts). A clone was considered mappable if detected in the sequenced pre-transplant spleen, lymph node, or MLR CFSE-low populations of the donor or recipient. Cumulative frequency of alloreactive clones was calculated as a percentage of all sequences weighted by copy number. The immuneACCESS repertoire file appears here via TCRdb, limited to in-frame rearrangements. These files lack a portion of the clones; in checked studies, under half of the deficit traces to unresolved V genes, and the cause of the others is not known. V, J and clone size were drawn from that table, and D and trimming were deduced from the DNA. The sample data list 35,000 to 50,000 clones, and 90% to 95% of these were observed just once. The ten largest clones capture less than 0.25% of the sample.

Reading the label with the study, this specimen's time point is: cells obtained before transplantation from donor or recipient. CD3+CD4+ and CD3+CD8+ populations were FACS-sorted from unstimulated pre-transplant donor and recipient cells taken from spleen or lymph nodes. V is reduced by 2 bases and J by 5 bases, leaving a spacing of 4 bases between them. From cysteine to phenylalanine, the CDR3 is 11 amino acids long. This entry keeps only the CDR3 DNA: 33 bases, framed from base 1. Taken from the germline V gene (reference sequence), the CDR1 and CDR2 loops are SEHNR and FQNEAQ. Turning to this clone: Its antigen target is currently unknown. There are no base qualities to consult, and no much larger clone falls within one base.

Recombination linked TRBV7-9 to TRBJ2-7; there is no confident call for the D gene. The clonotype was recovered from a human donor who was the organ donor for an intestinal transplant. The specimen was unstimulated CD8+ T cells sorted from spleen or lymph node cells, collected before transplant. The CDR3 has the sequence CASSLRDEQYF. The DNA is TGTGCCAGCAGCTTACGGGACGAGCAGTACTTC.